The TCR beta chain described here comes from a study of T-cell reconstitution after alpha-beta-depleted transplantation in children. General study results and limits: T-cell numbers and diversity, one year after transplant, stemmed largely from T cells that were newly produced. Several hundred graft clones that had expanded were reportedly the source of alpha-beta T cells about two months after transplant.

Preparation of the TCRbeta library was carried out with unique molecular identifiers. TCRdb analysed the PCR reads with MiXCR anew, one entry per CDR3 protein. Of some 840,000 distinct CDR3 sequences listed, less than 20% are singletons. V lost 2 bases to trimming and J lost 11 bases, with 12 bases between them. The V gene's germline CDR1 is MGHRA and CDR2 YSYEKL. This CDR3 region has 12 residues. This clonotype was seen more than once but under ten times. Its antigen is unknown. The receptor was isolated from a male patient younger than 18 who had a stem cell transplant for acute lymphoblastic leukemia, so the T cells may come from the graft donor. The chain joins TRBV4-1 to TRBJ1-1; D gene ambiguous. The specimen comprised PBMCs, mostly from graft donor cells, sampled 360 days after TCRalphabeta/CD19-depleted stem cell transplant. CDR3 residues: CASSQPLARAFF. DNA of the CDR3: TGCGCCAGCAGCCAACCGTTAGCGCGGGCTTTCTTT.